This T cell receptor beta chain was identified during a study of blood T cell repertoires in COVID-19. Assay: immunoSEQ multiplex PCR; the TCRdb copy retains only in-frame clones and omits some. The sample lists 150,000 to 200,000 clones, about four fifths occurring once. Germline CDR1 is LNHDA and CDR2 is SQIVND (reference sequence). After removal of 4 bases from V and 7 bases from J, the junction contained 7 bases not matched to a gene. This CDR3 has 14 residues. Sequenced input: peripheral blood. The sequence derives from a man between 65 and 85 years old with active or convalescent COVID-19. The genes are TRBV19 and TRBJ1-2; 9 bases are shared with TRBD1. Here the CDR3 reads CASSTGQGIGGYTF. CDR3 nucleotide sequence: TGTGCCAGTAGTACAGGACAGGGGATAGGTGGCTACACCTTC.